This TCR beta chain was obtained from a study of blood T cell repertoires in COVID-19. Study in general: Samples taken during acute and convalescent COVID-19 were collected in the United States, Italy and Spain. Sample material is recorded as cDNA or gDNA derived from T cells, B-cell-depleted T cells, or PBMCs.

In the study's own analysis: For nucleated cells, counts were estimated from reference gene primer amplification. Produced via immunoSEQ multiplex PCR; TCRdb's table is partial and in-frame only. That table is the source of V, J and clone size, and D and trimming were worked out from the DNA. The sample has about 220,000 clones, 90% seen once. The ends were cut back, 5 bases at V and 2 bases at J, with 15 bases in the middle. Germline V gene data show CDR1 as MNHEY and CDR2 as SMNVEV (reference sequence). This CDR3 is 15 amino acids long. Sequencing was done on a sample of PBMCs or T cells enriched from blood (not recorded which). This clonotype was obtained from a man aged 30 to 45 who had been exposed to COVID-19. This sequence joins TRBV27 and TRBJ1-1; perhaps TRBD1 as D (6 bases). The DNA of the CDR3 is TGTGCCAGCAGTCCTCGGGGGGCCCCAAACACTGAAGCTTTCTTT. This gives the protein CASSPRGAPNTEAFF.